Below are 20 T cell receptor beta chains sequenced from a single sample in a study of OX40 agonist ivuxolimab in advanced cancers. Produced via immunoSEQ multiplex PCR; TCRdb's table is partial and in-frame only. The table lists tens of thousands of clones, 89% of them singletons. This material consisted of CD4+ or CD8+ T cells sorted from blood, taken in a trial of the OX40 agonist ivuxolimab. These TCRs come from an adult with an advanced solid tumor such as melanoma, head and neck, liver or kidney cancer.

The J gene is TRBJ2-7, the V gene TRBV25-1; the match to TRBD2 covers 13 bases. The CDR3 length is 18 residues. J gave up 7 bases and V 3 bases, and 15 bases lay outside the gene matches. From germline, CDR1 is MGHDK and CDR2 SYGVNS. In DNA, the CDR3 is TGTGCCAGCAGTGAGTGGACTTCGGGGACTAGCGGGACAAATGAGCAGTACTTC. Protein product: CASSEWTSGTSGTNEQYF.

V and J are TRBV6-5 and TRBJ2-3; D ambiguous. Trimming cost V 5 bases and J 2 bases, with 8 bases left between them. Germline CDR1 MNHEY, CDR2 SVGAGI. This CDR3 has 13 residues. This chain's CDR3 is CASSDTSTDTQYF. The CDR3, as DNA: TGTGCCAGCAGTGATACGTCCACAGATACGCAGTATTTT.

The rearrangement uses TRBV11-3 and TRBJ2-2; D is undetermined. The CDR3 totals 13 residues. V shed 1 base and J shed 6 bases, with 6 bases lying between them. Germline V gives CDR1 SGHNT, CDR2 YENEEA. Here the CDR3 reads CASSLVRAGELFF. CDR3 coding DNA: TGTGCCAGCAGCTTAGTACGAGCCGGGGAGCTGTTTTTT.

DNA for the CDR3: TGTGCCTGGAGCCAAATATTGGGTACTCCCGATACCAACTATGGCTACACCTTC. Its protein is CAWSQILGTPDTNYGYTF. The chain links TRBV30 to TRBJ1-2; no definite D call. The CDR3 runs 18 residues. Trimming removed 3 bases from V and 2 bases from J, with 25 bases in between. Germline loops: CDR1 GTSNPN, CDR2 SVGIG (reference sequence).

The V call is TRBV5-6, the J call TRBJ1-1; D perhaps matches TRBD1 (6 bases). V lost 2 bases, J lost 3 bases, and 11 bases lay in between. Germline values: CDR1 SGHDT, CDR2 YYEEEE. CDR3 length: 14 amino acids. DNA of the CDR3: TGTGCCAGCAGCTTATTGTCAGGGGACACTGAAGCTTTCTTT. Amino acids: CASSLLSGDTEAFF.

The CDR3 sequence: CASSRDYTDTQYF. CDR3 in DNA: TGTGCCAGCAGCCGGGACTACACAGATACGCAGTATTTT. The V call is TRBV14, the J call TRBJ2-3; the match to TRBD2 covers 7 bases. The trim removed 4 bases at V and 2 bases at J, leaving 0 bases unmatched. The germline gives CDR1 SGHDN, CDR2 FVKESK. The CDR3 spans 13 residues.

This clone was counted a few times. This chain connects TRBV19 to TRBJ1-2; D is unresolved. The V end lost 0 bases, the J end lost 5 bases, and 7 bases lay between the germline ends. The germline V gene encodes CDR1 LNHDA and CDR2 SQIVND (reference sequence). CDR3 length: 13 residues. CDR3 region: CASSIEGGYGYTF. As DNA, the CDR3 is TGTGCCAGTAGTATAGAAGGCGGTTATGGCTACACCTTC.

This clone was picked up one time. The gene calls are TRBV11-3 and TRBJ2-2, with 9 positions matching TRBD1. Germline trimming cut 1 base from V and 4 bases from J; bases unmatched to any gene: 7. This CDR3 region has 17 residues. Germline CDR1 SGHNT, CDR2 YENEEA. The CDR3 bases are TGTGCCAGCAGCTTAGGAACCGGGACAGGGCTCACCGGGGAGCTGTTTTTT. Translation gives CASSLGTGTGLTGELFF.

The CDR3 spells CASSDEGTVPDTQYF. CDR3 coding DNA: TGTGCCAGCAGTGACGAGGGGACAGTCCCAGATACGCAGTATTTT. This sequence joins TRBV6-1 and TRBJ2-3, with TRBD1 matching 7 bases. After removal of 3 bases from V and 4 bases from J, the junction contained 7 bases not matched to a gene. The CDR3 has 15 amino acids. From germline, CDR1 is MNHNS and CDR2 SASEGT.

This clone was observed a single time. V is TRBV6-1 and J is TRBJ1-2; D is unresolved. This CDR3 comprises 18 residues. Looked up from germline, CDR1 is MNHNS and CDR2 is SASEGT. The germline V and J ends were trimmed by 0 bases and 4 bases, with 21 bases remaining between them. The CDR3, as DNA: TGTGCCAGCAGTGAAGCGCTTCTAGGAGGGTTGGGGAGCTATGGCTACACCTTC. It yields the protein CASSEALLGGLGSYGYTF.

The chain carries TRBV28 and TRBJ2-7, with 7 bases matching TRBD1. V was clipped by 5 bases and J by 3 bases; unmatched bases: 7. The CDR3 covers 14 residues. The germline CDR1 and CDR2 sequences are MDHEN and SYDVKM. The CDR3 region has the DNA TGTGCCAGCAGTCGTGGGGACAGCGACTACGAGCAGTACTTC. Its protein is CASSRGDSDYEQYF.

This rearrangement joins TRBV27 to TRBJ2-2; D unclear. From germline, CDR1 is MNHEY and CDR2 SMNVEV (reference sequence). CDR3 length: 14 residues. Trimming removed 1 base from V and 5 bases from J, with 8 bases in between. This chain's CDR3 is CASSLYWQTGELFF. In DNA form, the CDR3 reads TGTGCCAGCAGTTTATATTGGCAGACCGGGGAGCTGTTTTTT.

The chain couples TRBV28 to TRBJ2-7; D is possibly TRBD2 (6 bases). Trimming cost V 4 bases and J 3 bases, with 22 bases left between them. The CDR3 is made up of 17 amino acids. The germline V gene has CDR1 MDHEN and CDR2 SYDVKM. The CDR3 loop reads CASSSTRTTTFIYEQYF. CDR3 nucleotide sequence: TGTGCCAGCAGTTCAACACGGACTACGACCTTTATCTACGAGCAGTACTTC.

This chain connects TRBV7-9 to TRBJ1-2; D might be TRBD1 (5 bases). The V gene lost 5 bases and the J gene lost 2 bases, with 12 bases spanning the gap. Looked up from germline, CDR1 is SEHNR and CDR2 is FQNEAQ (reference sequence). This CDR3 has 14 amino acids. Written as DNA, the CDR3 is TGTGCCAGCAGCAGAGGGACGGCAAACTATGGCTACACCTTC. Its protein product is CASSRGTANYGYTF. Full variable domain (outside the CDR3, taken from reference TRBV7-9 and TRBJ1-2): DTGVSQNPRHKITKRGQNVTFRCDPISEHNRLYWYRQTLGQGPEFLTYFQNEAQLEKSRLLSDRFSAERPKGSFSTLEIQRTEQGDSAMYLCASSRGTANYGYTFGSGTRLTVV.

The rearrangement uses TRBV4-1 and TRBJ1-1; D remains ambiguous. Per the germline V gene, CDR1 is MGHRA and CDR2 is YSYEKL. The CDR3 contains 14 residues. V lost 4 bases and J 1 base, leaving 10 bases between the germline ends. This chain's CDR3 is CASSLGITNTEAFF. CDR3 in DNA: TGCGCCAGCAGCCTCGGAATCACGAACACTGAAGCTTTCTTT.

The chain uses TRBV19 and TRBJ1-1, with unresolved D. Germline assignment: CDR1 LNHDA and CDR2 SQIVND (reference sequence). There are 15 residues in the CDR3. V lost 9 bases and J lost 2, with 19 bases in between. As DNA, the CDR3 is TGTGCCAGCTTTATCGGCCCTAAACCTAACACTGAAGCTTTCTTT. This gives the protein CASFIGPKPNTEAFF.

This clone showed up just once. This chain connects TRBV5-1 to TRBJ1-1, with D possibly matching TRBD1 (6 bases). Germline CDR1 SGHRS, CDR2 YFSETQ. Trimming left V 0 bases short and J 3 bases short, with 9 bases between. CDR3 length: 14 residues. CDR3 coding DNA: TGCGCCAGCAGCTTGGGACAGGCTTACACTGAAGCTTTCTTT. This translates into CASSLGQAYTEAFF. The whole variable domain, remainder taken from reference TRBV5-1 and TRBJ1-1, is KAGVTQTPRYLIKTRGQQVTLSCSPISGHRSVSWYQQTPGQGLQFLFEYFSETQRNKGNFPGRFSGRQFSNSRSEMNVSTLELGDSALYLCASSLGQAYTEAFFGQGTRLTVV.

The chain employs TRBV7-2 and TRBJ2-3, with TRBD1 matching over 9 bases. J lost 5 bases, V lost 8 bases, and 8 bases had no gene match. This CDR3 is 14 amino acids long. Germline values: CDR1 SGHTA, CDR2 FQGNSA. CDR3 sequence (DNA): TGTGCCAGCCGGACAGGGGCGCGAGTAGATACGCAGTATTTT. Its protein is CASRTGARVDTQYF.

V is TRBV10-3 and J is TRBJ1-2; 8 nucleotides match TRBD1. Germline V gene lookup returns CDR1 ENHRY and CDR2 SYGVKD. J lost 7 bases, V lost 7 bases, and 8 bases had no gene match. The CDR3 length is 13 residues. Here the CDR3 reads CAITDGQGAGYTF. In DNA, the CDR3 is TGTGCCATCACTGATGGACAGGGTGCTGGCTACACCTTC.

The chain employs TRBV30 and TRBJ2-7, with 7 bases matching TRBD2. The ends lost 5 bases at V and 6 bases at J; junction bases unmatched: 4. Germline V CDR1 and CDR2: GTSNPN, SVGIG (reference sequence). The CDR3 totals 11 residues. Here the CDR3 DNA reads TGTGCCTGGGCGGGGGTAATCGAGCAGTACTTC. This sequence encodes CAWAGVIEQYF. Filled out from reference TRBV30 and TRBJ2-7, the complete variable domain reads SQTIHQWPATLVQPVGSPLSLECTVEGTSNPNLYWYRQAAGRGLQLLFYSVGIGQISSEVPQNLSASRPQDRQFILSSKKLLLSDSGFYLCAWAGVIEQYFGPGTRLTVT.